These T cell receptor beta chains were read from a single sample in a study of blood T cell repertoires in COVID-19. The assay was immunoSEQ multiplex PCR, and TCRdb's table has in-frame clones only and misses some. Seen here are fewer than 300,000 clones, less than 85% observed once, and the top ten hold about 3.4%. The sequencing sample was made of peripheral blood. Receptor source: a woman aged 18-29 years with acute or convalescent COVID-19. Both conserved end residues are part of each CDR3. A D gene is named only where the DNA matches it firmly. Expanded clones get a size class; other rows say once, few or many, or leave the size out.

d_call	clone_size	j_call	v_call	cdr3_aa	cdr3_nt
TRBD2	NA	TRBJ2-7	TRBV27	CASSFVAGGYEQYF	TGTGCCAGCAGTTTTGTAGCGGGAGGGTACGAGCAGTACTTC
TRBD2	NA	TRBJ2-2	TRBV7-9	CASSRGLVANTGELFF	TGTGCCAGCAGCCGAGGACTAGTAGCGAACACCGGGGAGCTGTTTTTT
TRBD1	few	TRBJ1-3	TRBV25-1	CASSRTGTGNTIYF	TGTGCCAGCAGTCGGACAGGGACTGGAAACACCATATATTTT
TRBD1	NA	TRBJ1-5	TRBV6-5	CASSSPDRGYQPQHF	TGTGCCAGCAGCAGCCCGGACAGGGGATATCAGCCCCAGCATTTT
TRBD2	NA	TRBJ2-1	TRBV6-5	CATALSGRTYNEQFF	TGTGCCACCGCCCTTAGCGGGAGGACTTACAATGAGCAGTTCTTC
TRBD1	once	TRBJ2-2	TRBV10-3	CATDTGGAYTGELFF	TGTGCCACCGACACAGGGGGCGCCTACACCGGGGAGCTGTTTTTT
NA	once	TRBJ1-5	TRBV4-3	CASSHRFYQPQHF	TGCGCCAGCAGCCACAGGTTTTATCAGCCCCAGCATTTT
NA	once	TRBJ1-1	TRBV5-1	CASSLARVTEAFF	TGCGCCAGCAGCTTGGCAAGAGTGACTGAAGCTTTCTTT
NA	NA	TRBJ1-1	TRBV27	CASSLGEVRVLPLPMNTEAFF	TGTGCCAGCAGTTTGGGGGAGGTCAGGGTTCTTCCCTTGCCCATGAACACTGAAGCTTTCTTT
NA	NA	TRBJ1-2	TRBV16	CASSPQAGQFNYGYTF	TGTGCCAGCAGCCCTCAGGCCGGACAGTTTAACTATGGCTACACCTTC
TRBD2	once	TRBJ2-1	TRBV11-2	CASSRGLAGSNNEQFF	TGTGCCAGCAGCCGGGGACTAGCGGGGTCCAACAATGAGCAGTTCTTC
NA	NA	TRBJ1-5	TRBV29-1	CSVGEGENQPQHF	TGCAGCGTTGGGGAGGGTGAAAATCAGCCCCAGCATTTT
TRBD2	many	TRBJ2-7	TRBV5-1	CASSLNGAGGPWGYEQYF	TGCGCCAGCAGCTTGAACGGCGCGGGAGGGCCATGGGGCTACGAGCAGTACTTC
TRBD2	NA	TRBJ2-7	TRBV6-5	CASSSTSAAYEQYF	TGTGCCAGCAGTTCTACTAGCGCAGCCTACGAGCAGTACTTC
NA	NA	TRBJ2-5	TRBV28	CASGSGGSQETQYF	TGTGCCAGCGGTTCGGGGGGCAGCCAAGAGACCCAGTACTTC
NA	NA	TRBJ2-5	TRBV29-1	CSASDSWGETQYF	TGCAGCGCCTCGGACAGTTGGGGAGAGACCCAGTACTTC
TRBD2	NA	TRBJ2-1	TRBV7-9	CASSPLARGYEQFF	TGTGCCAGCAGCCCCCTAGCGCGGGGGTATGAGCAGTTCTTC
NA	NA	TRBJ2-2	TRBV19	CASSPRIAANTGELFF	TGTGCCAGTAGTCCCCGAATAGCGGCGAACACCGGGGAGCTGTTTTTT
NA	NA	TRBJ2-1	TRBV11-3	CASSRRGGVYNEQFF	TGTGCCAGCAGCCGCCGGGGAGGCGTTTACAATGAGCAGTTCTTC
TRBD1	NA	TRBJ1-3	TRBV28	CASSLDRAGNTIYF	TGTGCCAGCAGTTTGGACAGGGCTGGAAACACCATATATTTT
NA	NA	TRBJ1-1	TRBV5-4	CASSLPGVGGTEAFF	TGTGCCAGCAGCTTACCGGGAGTCGGCGGCACTGAAGCTTTCTTT
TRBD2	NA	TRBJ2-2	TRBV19	CASIRTSGIGGELFF	TGTGCCAGTATCAGGACTAGCGGGATAGGCGGGGAGCTGTTTTTT
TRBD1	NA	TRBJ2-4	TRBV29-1	CSGIRDSNIQYF	TGCAGCGGGATTAGGGACAGCAACATTCAGTACTTC
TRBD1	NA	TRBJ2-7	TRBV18	CASSPRRDRDSYEQYF	TGTGCCAGCTCACCACGCCGGGACAGGGACTCCTACGAGCAGTACTTC
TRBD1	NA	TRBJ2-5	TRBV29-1	CSVPGQGARETQYF	TGCAGCGTTCCGGGACAGGGGGCTAGGGAGACCCAGTACTTC
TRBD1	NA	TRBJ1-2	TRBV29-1	CSARGTGGDGYTF	TGCAGCGCCAGGGGAACAGGGGGCGATGGCTACACCTTC
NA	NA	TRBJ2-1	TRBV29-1	CSVGLQGAVGEQFF	TGCAGCGTGGGGTTACAGGGAGCGGTTGGAGAGCAGTTCTTC
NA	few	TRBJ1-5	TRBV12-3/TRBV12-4	CASSLGGGQPQHF	TGTGCCAGCAGTCTTGGGGGGGGGCAGCCCCAGCATTTT
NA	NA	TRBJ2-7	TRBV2	CASSALAGSYEQYF	TGTGCCAGCAGTGCTTTGGCGGGCTCCTACGAGCAGTACTTC
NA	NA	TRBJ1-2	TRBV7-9	CASSLSDFGYTF	TGTGCCAGCAGCTTATCGGACTTTGGCTACACCTTC
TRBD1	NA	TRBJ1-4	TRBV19	CASWPGGIEKLFF	TGTGCCAGTTGGCCAGGGGGCATTGAAAAACTGTTTTTT
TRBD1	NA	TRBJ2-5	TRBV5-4	CASSAGDRGLRETQYF	TGTGCCAGCAGCGCTGGGGACAGGGGGCTGCGGGAGACCCAGTACTTC
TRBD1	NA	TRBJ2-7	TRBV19	CASSRTPGQGADEQYF	TGTGCCAGTAGTAGAACACCGGGACAGGGGGCTGACGAGCAGTACTTC
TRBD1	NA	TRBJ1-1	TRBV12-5	CASGFDTGTGVLNTEAFF	TGTGCTAGTGGTTTTGATACCGGGACAGGGGTCTTGAACACTGAAGCTTTCTTT
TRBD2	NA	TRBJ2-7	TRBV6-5	CASSFWGGVHEQYF	TGTGCCAGCAGTTTTTGGGGGGGGGTGCACGAGCAGTACTTC
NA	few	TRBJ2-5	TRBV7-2	CASSLTNILRETQYF	TGTGCCAGCAGCCTCACTAATATTCTGAGGGAGACCCAGTACTTC
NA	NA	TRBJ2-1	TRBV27	CASSLVLGAEWENEQFF	TGTGCCAGCAGTTTAGTTCTGGGGGCTGAGTGGGAGAATGAGCAGTTCTTC
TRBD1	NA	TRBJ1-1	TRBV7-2	CASSLTTDRGAEAFF	TGTGCCAGCAGCTTAACTACCGACAGGGGCGCTGAAGCTTTCTTT
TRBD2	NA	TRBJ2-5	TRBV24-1	CATSDSPGLGFEETQYF	TGTGCCACCAGTGATTCCCCGGGACTAGGGTTTGAAGAGACCCAGTACTTC
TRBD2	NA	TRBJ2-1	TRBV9	CASSVATGLAGRDEQFF	TGTGCCAGCAGCGTAGCTACGGGACTAGCGGGGCGGGATGAGCAGTTCTTC
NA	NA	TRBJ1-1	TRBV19	CASSIMTGMNTEAFF	TGTGCCAGTAGTATAATGACAGGAATGAACACTGAAGCTTTCTTT